This T cell receptor beta chain was found in a study of PD-1 blockade in classical Hodgkin lymphoma. Study-wide points: Anyone who began nivolumab under 1 year after ASCT was excluded. Complete responders matched newly diagnosed patients in baseline diversity.

TCRdb keeps only in-frame clones here, not all; method: immunoSEQ multiplex PCR. The repertoire consists of some 34,000 clones, with approximately 67% occurring once and the leading ten covering 3.9%. About this clone: Its antigen is currently unknown.

Time point of the sample: cycle 4 day 1 (C4D1), after less than 7 weeks of nivolumab. Every patient experienced relapse after autologous stem cell transplantation, and brentuximab vedotin exposure varied. This CDR3 has 14 residues. The germline V gene has CDR1 MNHEY and CDR2 SMNVEV (reference sequence). V lost 3 bases and J 6 bases, leaving 12 bases between the germline ends. The sequencing used peripheral blood mononuclear cells (PBMCs), collected before the fourth cycle of nivolumab. The chain employs TRBV27 and TRBJ2-4; D ambiguous. This receptor was obtained from a human donor with classical Hodgkin lymphoma. CDR3 region: CASSFGLSLNIQYF. The CDR3 DNA is TGTGCCAGCAGTTTCGGGCTGTCTTTAAACATTCAGTACTTC.